This T cell receptor (beta chain) is from a study of T-cell reconstitution after alpha-beta-depleted transplantation in children. V was pared by 1 base and J by 1 base, with 19 bases between. CDR3 length: 17 residues. Germline V CDR1 and CDR2: DFQATT, SNEGSKA (reference sequence). A few counts support this clonotype. Using unique molecular identifiers, the investigators prepared the TCRbeta library. TCRdb used MiXCR to reprocess the PCR reads, holding one entry per CDR3 protein. The data show more than 450,000 distinct CDR3 sequences, 15% to 20% seen once. The rearrangement joins TRBV20-1 to TRBJ1-1, with D perhaps matching TRBD1 (5 bases). This sequence was found in a human donor who donated a stem cell graft to a child with acute lymphoblastic leukemia. The source material was PBMCs from the stem cell graft donor, sampled from the stem cell graft. The CDR3 loop reads CSARVSRSGQWNTEAFF. CDR3 nucleotide sequence: TGCAGTGCTAGAGTTAGTAGGTCCGGACAATGGAACACTGAAGCTTTCTTT.